Listed here are 8 T cell receptor beta chains from one sample, sequenced in a study of shared clonotypes between healthy human individuals (dated by TCRdb to about 2020). CD8 naive samples were obtained by positive selection for CCR7 among CD45RO-negative cells, yielding a CD45RA+CCR7+ population from which TemRA cells were excluded. The method behind the library was the immunoSEQ multiplex PCR assay. Entries here come from immuneACCESS through TCRdb and include only in-frame sequences with V and J called. Some clones fail to appear in such tables; in the studies checked, an unresolved V gene covers under half of the shortfall, and the cause of the remainder is unknown. The table for this sample lists some 2 million clones; about 95% of them were counted only once. More than 0.9% of the sample is taken by the ten largest. Sample: naive CD8+ T cells sorted from blood. Taken with the paper, the label for cell subset or site translates to: CD45RA+CCR7+. These receptors all stem from a man aged 18 to 30 in good health.

Only one count was recorded for this clone. J is TRBJ2-2 and V is TRBV11-2; D might be TRBD1 (5 bases). V dropped 1 base and J dropped 13 bases, with 13 bases sitting between them. Germline CDR1 SGHAT, CDR2 FQNNGV. The CDR3 consists of 13 residues. The CDR3 nucleotides read TGTGCCAGCAGCTTAGTGGGTCAGGGTACGCTGTTTTTT. Amino acid sequence: CASSLVGQGTLFF.

The V and J genes are TRBV5-1 and TRBJ2-1, with 12 bases identical to TRBD2. Per germline, CDR1 SGHRS and CDR2 YFSETQ. V was pared by 8 bases and J by 9 bases, with 6 bases of the junction left unmatched. CDR3 length: 13 residues. The CDR3 loop is CASSSGGASEQFF. CDR3 DNA sequence: TGCGCCAGTTCTAGCGGGGGGGCCAGTGAGCAGTTCTTC.

This clone was recorded a few times. The rearrangement uses TRBV19 and TRBJ1-1, with D unclear. V shed 4 bases and J shed 12 bases, with 15 bases lying between them. Germline V lookup: CDR1 LNHDA, CDR2 SQIVND (reference sequence). The CDR3 has 12 amino acids. CDR3 bases: TGTGCCAGTAGTAGTACGACGGGGAAAACTTTCTTT. Protein sequence: CASSSTTGKTFF.

The genes are TRBV7-6 and TRBJ1-6; 7 nucleotides match TRBD1. The V gene's germline CDR1 is SGHVS and CDR2 FNYEAQ. J gave up 0 bases and V 2 bases, and 4 bases lay outside the gene matches. This CDR3 is 17 amino acids long. The CDR3 DNA reads as TGTGCCAGCAGCTTATATGGGGACAGCTCCTATAATTCACCCCTCCACTTT. Protein product: CASSLYGDSSYNSPLHF.

J is TRBJ2-2 and V is TRBV7-8, with TRBD2 as a possible D gene (6 bases). V was trimmed by 5 bases and J by 5 bases, leaving 6 bases between them. CDR1 and CDR2 (germline): SGHVS, FQNEAQ. The CDR3 is made up of 12 amino acids. This CDR3 is CASSGGTGELFF. The CDR3 nucleotides read TGTGCCAGCAGCGGGGGGACCGGGGAGCTGTTTTTT.

This clone was counted a single time. The chain is built from TRBV7-6 and TRBJ2-2, with TRBD1 as a possible D gene (6 bases). The CDR3 has 16 amino acids. V lost 5 bases and J 2 bases, leaving 15 bases between the germline ends. Germline CDR1 reads SGHVS; CDR2 reads FNYEAQ. CDR3 in amino acids: CASSPAWGQNTGELFF. The CDR3 DNA reads as TGTGCCAGCAGCCCCGCCTGGGGGCAAAACACCGGGGAGCTGTTTTTT. The full variable domain, completed using reference TRBV7-6 and TRBJ2-2, is GAGVSQSPRYKVTKRGQDVALRCDPISGHVSLYWYRQALGQGPEFLTYFNYEAQQDKSGLPNDRFSAERPEGSISTLTIQRTEQRDSAMYRCASSPAWGQNTGELFFGEGSRLTVL.

V usage is TRBV27 and J usage is TRBJ2-7; 8 nucleotides agree with TRBD2. V was pared by 2 bases and J by 3 bases, with 3 bases of the junction left unmatched. This CDR3 spans 14 amino acids. In germline, CDR1 is MNHEY, CDR2 SMNVEV (reference sequence). The CDR3 protein is CASSLQREGYEQYF. The CDR3 nucleotides are TGTGCCAGCAGTTTACAACGGGAGGGCTACGAGCAGTACTTC.

V is TRBV29-1 and J is TRBJ2-2; 8 bases match TRBD2. The CDR3 sequence is 14 residues long. Germline CDR1 SQVTM, CDR2 ANQGSEA. After removal of 7 bases from V and 5 bases from J, the junction contained 9 bases not matched to a gene. CDR3 DNA: TGCAGCGCGCGCGGGGGGCAAACGACCGGGGAGCTGTTTTTT. Translated, it gives CSARGGQTTGELFF.